Sequencing of this T cell receptor beta chain was carried out in a study of graft-versus-host responses after intestinal transplantation. As for the study in general: Recipients received multivisceral, liver-intestinal, or isolated intestinal transplants. Once they had received anti-thymocyte globulin induction, all recipients took tacrolimus and steroids for about three years.

This CDR3 is 15 amino acids long. V dropped 5 bases and J dropped 3; count of bases not matched to a gene: 8. Germline V gene lookup returns CDR1 SGHVS and CDR2 FNYEAQ. Study observations and caveats: Recipient marrow contained GvH clones, some of which appeared first in ileum or blood. Early post-transplant HvG declines were associated with peak circulating GvH clone levels.

Clones were sequenced by immunoSEQ multiplex PCR, and TCRdb holds only the in-frame ones, with some missing. The sample yields 90,000 to 95,000 clones, about 91% seen once. For this clone: The antigen remains unidentified.

Sequences were derived from unstimulated CD8+ T cells sorted from spleen or lymph node cells, sampled before intestinal transplant. The chain links TRBV7-6 to TRBJ2-7, with 9 bases identical to TRBD1. The clonotype was recovered from a human donor who received an intestinal transplant. CDR3 amino acids: CASSAGTGNDYEQYF. DNA for the CDR3: TGTGCCAGCAGCGCTGGGACAGGGAATGACTACGAGCAGTACTTC.